This TCR beta chain originates from a study of blood T cell repertoires in COVID-19. Study context: Spain, Italy and the United States supplied samples that represented acute and convalescent COVID-19. The analysed material was cDNA or gDNA that came from T cells, B-cell-depleted T cells, or PBMCs.

In the source study's methods: From reference gene primer amplification, estimates of nucleated cell counts were derived. The method was immunoSEQ multiplex PCR; TCRdb's version includes in-frame clones alone and lacks a portion of them. That table is the source of V, J and clone size, and D and trimming were worked out from the DNA. The table includes 100,000 to 150,000 clones, around 87% detected once. CDR3 size: 18 residues. V shed 7 bases, J shed 4 bases, and the junction held 16 bases outside the gene matches. CDR1 and CDR2 from the germline V gene are LNHDA and SQIVND (reference sequence). The sequence was obtained from a woman aged 55-69 years with acute or convalescent COVID-19. V is TRBV19 and J is TRBJ2-2; 9 nucleotides match TRBD2. The specimen sequenced was peripheral blood. The CDR3, as DNA: TGTGCCAGTACCCCCGGCGGTAGCGGGAGCCGATTCACCGGGGAGCTGTTTTTT. Translating gives CASTPGGSGSRFTGELFF.